The clone carrying this TCR beta chain was seen a few times. The same CDR3 also results from other DNA sequences found in this sample. cDNA reverse transcribed from extracted RNA served as the sequencing template. Sequencing was performed with immunoSEQ multiplex PCR; in TCRdb, only in-frame clones are kept and a portion is missing. The sample lists more than 200,000 clones, around 65% occurring once. This specimen belongs to a study of CD8+ T cells in alopecia areata. Treatment in this sample: oral pan-JAK inhibitor, 5-10 mg twice daily. Sorting separated CD4+ and CD8+ T cells out of PBMCs. Germline CDR1 is LGHNA and CDR2 is YSLEER. Trimming removed 1 base from V and 7 bases from J, with 5 bases in between. This CDR3 comprises 12 residues.

This sequence was found in a human donor with alopecia areata. The material sequenced was CD4+ T cells sorted from blood, taken at week 4, from a patient treated with tofacitinib. The V and J genes are TRBV4-3 and TRBJ1-5; D gene ambiguous. The CDR3 here is CASSQVGQPQHF. Here the CDR3 DNA reads TGCGCCAGCAGCCAAGTAGGCCAGCCCCAGCATTTT.